The subject of this entry is one T cell receptor beta chain. In this sample, this clonotype turned up many times. Its specific antigen is unknown. No base quality values were provided; no much bigger clone lies one nucleotide off. The germline V gene supplies CDR1 SGHRS and CDR2 YFSETQ. The CDR3 sequence holds 15 residues, the cysteine and phenylalanine included. Just CDR3 DNA is preserved here, 45 bases in frame from base 1. V sheds 5 bases and J sheds 1 base, leaving 10 bases between their ends. These data come from a study of CD8 T cells in ankylosing spondylitis (dated by TCRdb to the late 2010s). About the study as a whole: The study profiled T cell receptor beta repertoires in healthy donors and ankylosing spondylitis patients to find disease-linked TCR variants. Peripheral blood was sampled, and synovial fluid was also collected from ankylosing spondylitis patients. The full study cohort was made up of 20 to 25 ankylosing spondylitis patients and about a hundred healthy donors. Summary of the overall study and its limitations: Some of the motif variants had been reported before in the synovial fluid and blood of reactive arthritis patients, a finding that suggests common disease-initiation mechanisms. A TCR beta motif of about 8 highly homologous amino acid variants appeared characteristic of blood from ankylosing spondylitis patients. In peripheral blood, the disease-linked clones were found at relatively low frequencies and had a CD8+ phenotype. According to the report, matched synovial fluid samples from ankylosing spondylitis patients were significantly enriched for the disease-linked clones.

Sequencing used an Illumina HiSeq 2500. TCR beta libraries were prepared by quantitative 5'-RACE with molecular barcodes. Processing in the source paper ran as follows. A new computational method, built on a probabilistic model of VDJ rearrangement, was used to identify disease-linked TCR variants. Starting from the raw public reads, TCRdb applied fastp trimming at Q25, assembled clones with MiXCR and retained in-frame beta chains. Identical CDR3 proteins give one entry, which carries the most common genes and DNA. What appears here as the V and J calls and clone size reflects TCRdb's work, not the paper's. This sample has more than 500,000 distinct CDR3 sequences in its table, and less than 6% of those were observed once. Clones ranked in the top ten supply roughly 3.2% of the sample.

The sequenced sample was blood, either unsorted or a sorted T cell fraction (not recorded which). The V and J genes are TRBV5-1 and TRBJ2-6; no confident D gene assignment can be made. The sequence derives from a male donor with ankylosing spondylitis. The CDR3: CASSEFTSGANVLTF. The sequenced DNA is TGCGCCAGCAGTGAGTTTACGTCTGGGGCCAACGTCCTGACTTTC.